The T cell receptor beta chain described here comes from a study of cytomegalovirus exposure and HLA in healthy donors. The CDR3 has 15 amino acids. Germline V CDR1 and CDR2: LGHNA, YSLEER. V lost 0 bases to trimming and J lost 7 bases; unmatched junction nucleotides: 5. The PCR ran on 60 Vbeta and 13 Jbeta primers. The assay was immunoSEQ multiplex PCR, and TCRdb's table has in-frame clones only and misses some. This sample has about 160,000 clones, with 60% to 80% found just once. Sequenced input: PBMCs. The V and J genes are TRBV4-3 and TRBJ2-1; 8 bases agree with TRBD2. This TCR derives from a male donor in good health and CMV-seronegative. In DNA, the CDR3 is TGCGCCAGCAGCCAAGAAGGGACTAGTCGGAATGAGCAGTTCTTC. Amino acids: CASSQEGTSRNEQFF.